The 10 T cell receptor beta chains below all came from one sample that was sequenced in a study of T cells after yellow fever vaccination. TCRdb re-derived calls from the 5' RACE reads in MiXCR, one entry per CDR3 protein. The top ten clones hold 18% of a sample with a few hundred thousand distinct CDR3 sequences, about 6.9% of them seen once. The material sequenced was PBMCs, taken roughly 46 days after the first yellow fever vaccination. These receptors all come from a young man who received the YFV17D yellow fever vaccine.

This clonotype was observed many times. The genes are TRBV5-1 and TRBJ2-3, with D possibly being TRBD1 or TRBD2 (5 bases each). This CDR3 has 15 amino acids. V lost 4 bases, J lost 5 bases, and 17 bases lay in between. CDR1 is SGHRS and CDR2 is YFSETQ in the germline V gene. The CDR3 coding sequence is TGCGCCAGCAGCACGGGACCCACGCAGGTAGATACGCAGTATTTT. It encodes CASSTGPTQVDTQYF.

This clonotype occurred many times. The gene calls are TRBV7-6 and TRBJ2-1; no reliable D call. The V end was cut by 3 bases, the J end by 10 bases, with 7 bases between. The CDR3 is 11 residues long. Germline CDR1 and CDR2: SGHVS and FNYEAQ. CDR3 amino acids: CASSFAREQFF. In DNA form, the CDR3 reads TGTGCCAGCAGCTTTGCGAGGGAGCAGTTCTTC.

The V and J genes are TRBV7-2 and TRBJ2-3, with unresolved D. Germline CDR1 SGHTA, CDR2 FQGNSA. V was trimmed by 4 bases and J by 0 bases, leaving 11 bases between them. This CDR3 is 15 amino acids long. CDR3 sequence (DNA): TGTGCCAGCAGCTCGGCATATGGGAGCACAGATACGCAGTATTTT. As protein: CASSSAYGSTDTQYF.

This clonotype was counted only a few times. CDR3 nucleotide sequence: TGCGCCAGCAGCTTTCCGGGACAGGGGGCGCAGGTCTCTGGGGCCAACGTCCTGACTTTC. It codes for CASSFPGQGAQVSGANVLTF. The J gene is TRBJ2-6, the V gene TRBV5-1, with 12 bases lining up with TRBD1. This CDR3 comprises 20 residues. Trimming cost V 2 bases and J 0 bases; bases outside gene matches: 9. Germline lookup yields CDR1 SGHRS and CDR2 YFSETQ.

The chain carries TRBV14 and TRBJ2-5, with 11 bases aligning to TRBD2. Per germline, CDR1 SGHDN and CDR2 FVKESK. The CDR3 is 16 amino acids. V dropped 1 base and J dropped 5; count of bases not matched to a gene: 6. The CDR3 DNA reads TGTGCCAGCAGCCAAGCATCTAGCGGGGGGATGGAGACCCAGTACTTC. It translates to CASSQASSGGMETQYF.

The CDR3: CASSSIGQSGELFF. Here the CDR3 DNA reads TGTGCCAGCAGTTCCATCGGGCAATCCGGGGAGCTGTTTTTT. This chain joins TRBV27 and TRBJ2-2, with D unclear. CDR1 is MNHEY and CDR2 is SMNVEV in the germline V gene (reference sequence). The CDR3 extends over 14 amino acids. Trimming shortened V by 4 bases and J by 6 bases, and 12 bases separated the two germline ends.

The sample holds a few counts of this clonotype. The J gene is TRBJ2-1, the V gene TRBV2; D not resolved. The V end lost 2 bases, the J end lost 12 bases, and 14 bases lay between the germline ends. The length of the CDR3 is 13 residues. Germline V gene data show CDR1 as SNHLY and CDR2 as FYNNEI. The CDR3 region is CASSEPLNQRQFF. In nucleotides, the CDR3 is TGTGCCAGCAGTGAACCGCTAAATCAGAGGCAGTTCTTC. Full variable domain (outside the CDR3, taken from reference TRBV2 and TRBJ2-1): EPEVTQTPSHQVTQMGQEVILRCVPISNHLYFYWYRQILGQKVEFLVSFYNNEISEKSEIFDDQFSVERPDGSNFTLKIRSTKLEDSAMYFCASSEPLNQRQFFGPGTRLTVL.

This clonotype occurred a few times. The CDR3 DNA is TGTGCCAGCATGGGAGGGGGTGAGCAGTTCTTC. It specifies CASMGGGEQFF. This chain links TRBV11-1 with TRBJ2-1; a weak D match, TRBD2 (7 bases). Germline values: CDR1 SGHAT, CDR2 FQDESV (reference sequence). Trimming took off 7 bases at V and 9 bases at J, with 10 bases between the two ends. This CDR3 has 11 residues.

The chain joins TRBV4-1 to TRBJ2-3; possibly TRBD1 or TRBD2 for D (6 bases each). CDR1 and CDR2 (germline): MGHRA, YSYEKL. Trimming removed 0 bases from V and 3 bases from J, with 13 bases in between. The CDR3 is made up of 16 amino acids. Here the CDR3 DNA reads TGCGCCAGCAGCCAAGAACGCAGGGGAGGAACAGATACGCAGTATTTT. It translates to CASSQERRGGTDTQYF.

The rearrangement links TRBV20-1 to TRBJ2-7; 7 positions agree with TRBD2. Germline trimming cut 3 bases from V and 4 bases from J; bases unmatched to any gene: 6. Germline CDR1 and CDR2: DFQATT and SNEGSKA (reference sequence). There are 13 residues in the CDR3. The CDR3 here is CSASPAGKYEQYF. CDR3 sequence (DNA): TGCAGTGCTAGCCCAGCGGGGAAATACGAGCAGTACTTC.